This T cell receptor beta chain is drawn from a study of cytomegalovirus exposure and HLA in healthy donors. Regarding the study as a whole: TCR beta chains numbering more than 150 were designated cytomegalovirus-associated.

V lost 7 bases, J lost 7 bases, and 8 bases stayed unmatched. In germline, CDR1 is MGHDK, CDR2 SYGVNS. CDR3 length: 14 amino acids. As regards this clone: Its antigen remains unidentified.

Vbeta (60) and Jbeta (13) primers were used in the PCR. The data were produced by immunoSEQ multiplex PCR, yet TCRdb's version contains in-frame clones alone and is incomplete. This table holds under 200,000 clones, roughly three quarters found once. Specimen: PBMCs. The V call is TRBV25-1, the J call TRBJ2-1; 9 nucleotides match TRBD1. The sequence was obtained from a young man in good health and CMV-seropositive. CDR3 loop: CASNPGQGLNEQFF. In DNA form, the CDR3 reads TGTGCCAGCAACCCGGGACAGGGACTGAATGAGCAGTTCTTC.